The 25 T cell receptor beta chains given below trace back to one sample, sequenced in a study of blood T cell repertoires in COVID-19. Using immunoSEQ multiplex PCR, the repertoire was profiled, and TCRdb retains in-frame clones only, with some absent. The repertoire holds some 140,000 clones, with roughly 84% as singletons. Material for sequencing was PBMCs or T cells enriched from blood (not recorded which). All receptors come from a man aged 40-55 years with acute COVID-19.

The DNA of the CDR3 is TGTGCCAGCAGTGAAAGTGCCGCGAGCAATCAGCCCCAGCATTTT. It translates to CASSESAASNQPQHF. V and J are TRBV2 and TRBJ1-5; unclear D gene. The CDR3 extends over 15 amino acids. V shed 2 bases and J shed 1 base, with 9 bases lying between them. Looked up from germline, CDR1 is SNHLY and CDR2 is FYNNEI.

CDR3 amino acids: CATSDGQINQPQHF. CDR3 DNA: TGTGCCACCAGTGATGGACAGATCAATCAGCCCCAGCATTTT. V is TRBV24-1 and J is TRBJ1-5, with D perhaps matching TRBD1 (6 bases). Between the trimmed V and J ends, which lost 3 bases and 3 bases, there was a span of 8 bases. The CDR3 extends over 14 amino acids. Germline CDR1 is KGHDR and CDR2 is SFDVKD.

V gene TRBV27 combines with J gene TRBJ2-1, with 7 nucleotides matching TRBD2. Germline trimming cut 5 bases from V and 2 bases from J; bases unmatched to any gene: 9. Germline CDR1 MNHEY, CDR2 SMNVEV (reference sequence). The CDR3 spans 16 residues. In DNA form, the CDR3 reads TGTGCCAGCAGTACAATAGCGGGTGGGCCCTACAATGAGCAGTTCTTC. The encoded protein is CASSTIAGGPYNEQFF.

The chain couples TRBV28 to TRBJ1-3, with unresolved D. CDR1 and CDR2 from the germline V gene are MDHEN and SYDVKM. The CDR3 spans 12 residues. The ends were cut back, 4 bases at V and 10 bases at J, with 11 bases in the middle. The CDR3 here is CASSSPSRTIYF. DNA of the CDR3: TGTGCCAGCAGTTCCCCCAGTCGTACCATATATTTT.

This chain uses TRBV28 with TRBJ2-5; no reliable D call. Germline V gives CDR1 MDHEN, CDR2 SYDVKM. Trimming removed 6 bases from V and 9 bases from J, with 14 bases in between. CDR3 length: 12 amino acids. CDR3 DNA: TGTGCCAGCAGCCCCCCCGCCCAGGCCCAGTACTTC. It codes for CASSPPAQAQYF.

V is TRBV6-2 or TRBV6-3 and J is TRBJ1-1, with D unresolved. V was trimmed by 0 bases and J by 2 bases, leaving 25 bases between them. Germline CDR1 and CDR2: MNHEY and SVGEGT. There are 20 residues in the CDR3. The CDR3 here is CASSYSIPIRGPSTNTEAFF. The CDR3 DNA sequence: TGTGCCAGCAGTTACTCGATTCCGATCCGTGGGCCCTCCACAAACACTGAAGCTTTCTTT.

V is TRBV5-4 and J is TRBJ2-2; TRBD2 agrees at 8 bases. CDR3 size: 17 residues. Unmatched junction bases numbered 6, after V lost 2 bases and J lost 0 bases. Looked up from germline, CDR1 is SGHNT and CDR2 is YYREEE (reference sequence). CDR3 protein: CASSFRLAGTNTGELFF. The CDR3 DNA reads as TGTGCCAGCAGCTTCAGGCTAGCGGGTACGAACACCGGGGAGCTGTTTTTT.

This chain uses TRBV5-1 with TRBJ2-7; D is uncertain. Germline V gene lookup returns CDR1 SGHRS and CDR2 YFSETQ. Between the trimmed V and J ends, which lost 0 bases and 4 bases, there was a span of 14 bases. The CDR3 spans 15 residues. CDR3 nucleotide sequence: TGCGCCAGCAGCTTGGTTGCAGGTAGTATTTACGAGCAGTACTTC. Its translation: CASSLVAGSIYEQYF.

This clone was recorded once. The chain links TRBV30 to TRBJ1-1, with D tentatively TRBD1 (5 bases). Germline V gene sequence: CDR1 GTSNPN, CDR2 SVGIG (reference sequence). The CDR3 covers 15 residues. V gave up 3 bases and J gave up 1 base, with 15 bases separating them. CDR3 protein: CAWRDRGDGNTEAFF. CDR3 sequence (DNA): TGTGCCTGGAGGGACCGGGGGGACGGGAACACTGAAGCTTTCTTT.

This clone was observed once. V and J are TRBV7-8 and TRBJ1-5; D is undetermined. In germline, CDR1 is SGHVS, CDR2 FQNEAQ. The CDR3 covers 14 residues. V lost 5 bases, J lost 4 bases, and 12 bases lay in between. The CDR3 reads CASSPPGANQPQHF. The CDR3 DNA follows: TGTGCCAGCAGCCCGCCAGGTGCTAATCAGCCCCAGCATTTT.

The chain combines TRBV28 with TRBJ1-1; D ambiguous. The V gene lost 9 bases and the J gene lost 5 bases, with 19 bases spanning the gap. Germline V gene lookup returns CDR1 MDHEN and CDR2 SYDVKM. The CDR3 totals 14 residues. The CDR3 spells CASSRVYGSTEAFF. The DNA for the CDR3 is TGTGCCAGTAGCCGCGTGTATGGGTCGACTGAAGCTTTCTTT.

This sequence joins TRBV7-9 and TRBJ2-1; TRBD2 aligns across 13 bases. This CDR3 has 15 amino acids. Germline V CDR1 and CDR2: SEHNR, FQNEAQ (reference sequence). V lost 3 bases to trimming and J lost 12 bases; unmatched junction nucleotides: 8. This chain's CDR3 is CASSFGLAGVFGQFF. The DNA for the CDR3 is TGTGCCAGCAGCTTCGGACTAGCGGGGGTATTTGGGCAGTTCTTC.

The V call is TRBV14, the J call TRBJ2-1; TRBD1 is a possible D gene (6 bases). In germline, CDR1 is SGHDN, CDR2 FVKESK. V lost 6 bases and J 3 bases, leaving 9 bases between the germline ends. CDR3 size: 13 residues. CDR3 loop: CASSRQVYNEQFF. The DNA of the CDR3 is TGTGCCAGCAGTCGACAGGTCTACAATGAGCAGTTCTTC.

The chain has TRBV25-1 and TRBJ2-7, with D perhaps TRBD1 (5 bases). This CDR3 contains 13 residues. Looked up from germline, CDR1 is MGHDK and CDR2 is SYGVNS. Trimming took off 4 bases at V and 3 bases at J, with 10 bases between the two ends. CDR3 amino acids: CASSGRVIYEQYF. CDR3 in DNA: TGTGCCAGCAGTGGCAGGGTAATCTACGAGCAGTACTTC.

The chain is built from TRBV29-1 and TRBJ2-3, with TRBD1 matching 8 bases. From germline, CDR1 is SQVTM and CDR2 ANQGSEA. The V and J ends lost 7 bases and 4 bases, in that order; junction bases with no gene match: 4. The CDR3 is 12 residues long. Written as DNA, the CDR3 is TGCAGCGCAGGGGGCGGCGCAGATACGCAGTATTTT. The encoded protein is CSAGGGADTQYF.

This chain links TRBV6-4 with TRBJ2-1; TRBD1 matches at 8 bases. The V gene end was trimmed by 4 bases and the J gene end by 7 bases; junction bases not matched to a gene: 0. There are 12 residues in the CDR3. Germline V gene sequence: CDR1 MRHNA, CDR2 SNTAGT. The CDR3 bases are TGTGCCAGCAGTGGGACAGGGAATGAGCAGTTCTTC. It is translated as CASSGTGNEQFF.

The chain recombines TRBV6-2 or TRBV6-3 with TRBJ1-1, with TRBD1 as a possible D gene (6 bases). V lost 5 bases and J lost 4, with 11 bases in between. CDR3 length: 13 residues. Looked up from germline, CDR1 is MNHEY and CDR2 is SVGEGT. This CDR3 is CASSHREGTEAFF. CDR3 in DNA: TGTGCCAGCAGTCACAGGGAGGGCACTGAAGCTTTCTTT.

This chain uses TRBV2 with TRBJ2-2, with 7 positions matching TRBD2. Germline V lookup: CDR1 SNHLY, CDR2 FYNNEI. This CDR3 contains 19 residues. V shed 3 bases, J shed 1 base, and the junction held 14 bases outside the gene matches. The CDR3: CASSDPLTGIAGNTGELFF. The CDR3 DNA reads TGTGCCAGCAGTGACCCTTTGACCGGAATAGCGGGGAACACCGGGGAGCTGTTTTTT.

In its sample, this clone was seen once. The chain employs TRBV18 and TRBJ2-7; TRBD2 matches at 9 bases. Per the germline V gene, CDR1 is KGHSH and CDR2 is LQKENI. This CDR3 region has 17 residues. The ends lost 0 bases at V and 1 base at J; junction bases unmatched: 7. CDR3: CASSPPSSGGRSYEQYF. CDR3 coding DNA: TGTGCCAGCTCACCACCTTCCAGCGGGGGGAGGTCCTACGAGCAGTACTTC.

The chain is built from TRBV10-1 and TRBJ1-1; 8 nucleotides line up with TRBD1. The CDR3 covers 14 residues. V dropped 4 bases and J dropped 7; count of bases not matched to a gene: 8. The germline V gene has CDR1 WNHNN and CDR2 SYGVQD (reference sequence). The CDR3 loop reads CASSGTGLRHEAFF. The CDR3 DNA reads TGCGCCAGCAGTGGGACAGGGTTAAGACATGAAGCTTTCTTT.

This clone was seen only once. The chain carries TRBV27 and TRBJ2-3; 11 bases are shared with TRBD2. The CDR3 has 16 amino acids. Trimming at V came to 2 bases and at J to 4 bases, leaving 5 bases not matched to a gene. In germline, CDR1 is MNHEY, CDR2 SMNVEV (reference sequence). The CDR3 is CASSLIGSGGADTQYF. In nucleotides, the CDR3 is TGTGCCAGCAGTTTAATTGGTAGCGGGGGGGCAGATACGCAGTATTTT.

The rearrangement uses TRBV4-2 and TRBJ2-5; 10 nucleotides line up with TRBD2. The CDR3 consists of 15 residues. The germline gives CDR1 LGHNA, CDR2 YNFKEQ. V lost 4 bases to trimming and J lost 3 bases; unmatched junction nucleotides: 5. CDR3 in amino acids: CASSPTSGEEETQYF. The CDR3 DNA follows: TGTGCCAGCAGCCCAACTAGCGGGGAGGAAGAGACCCAGTACTTC.

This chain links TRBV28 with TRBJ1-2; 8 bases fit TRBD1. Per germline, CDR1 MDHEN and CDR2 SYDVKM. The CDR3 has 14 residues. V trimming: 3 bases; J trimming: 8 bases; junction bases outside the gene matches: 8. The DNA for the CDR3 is TGTGCCAGCAGTTTCGGGCAGGGGGCGGAAGGCTACACCTTC. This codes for CASSFGQGAEGYTF.

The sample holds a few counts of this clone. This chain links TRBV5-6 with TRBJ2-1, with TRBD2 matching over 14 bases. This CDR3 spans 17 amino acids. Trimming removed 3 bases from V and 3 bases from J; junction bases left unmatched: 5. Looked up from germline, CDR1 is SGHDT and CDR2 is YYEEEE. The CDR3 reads CASSWGLAGDGYNEQFF. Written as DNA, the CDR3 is TGTGCCAGCAGCTGGGGACTAGCGGGAGACGGCTACAATGAGCAGTTCTTC.

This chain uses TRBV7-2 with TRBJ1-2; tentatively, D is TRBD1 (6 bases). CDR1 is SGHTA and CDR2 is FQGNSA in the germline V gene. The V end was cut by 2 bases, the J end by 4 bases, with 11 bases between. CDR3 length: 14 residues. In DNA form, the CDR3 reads TGTGCCAGCAGCTTATTCACAGGGAGCTATGGCTACACCTTC. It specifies CASSLFTGSYGYTF.